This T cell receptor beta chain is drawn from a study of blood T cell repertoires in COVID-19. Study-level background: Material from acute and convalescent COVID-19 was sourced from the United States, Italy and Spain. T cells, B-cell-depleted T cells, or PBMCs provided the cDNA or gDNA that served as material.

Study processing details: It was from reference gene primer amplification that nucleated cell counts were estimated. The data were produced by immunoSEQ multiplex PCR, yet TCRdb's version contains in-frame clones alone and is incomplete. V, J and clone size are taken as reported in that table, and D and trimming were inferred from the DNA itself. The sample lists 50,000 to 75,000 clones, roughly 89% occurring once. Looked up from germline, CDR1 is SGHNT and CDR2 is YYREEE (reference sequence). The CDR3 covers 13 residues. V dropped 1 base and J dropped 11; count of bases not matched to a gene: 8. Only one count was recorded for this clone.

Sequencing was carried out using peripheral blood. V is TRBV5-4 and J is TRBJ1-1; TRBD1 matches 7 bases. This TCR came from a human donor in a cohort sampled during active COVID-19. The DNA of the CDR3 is TGTGCCAGCAGCTTGACAGGGGTCGGTAGCGCTTTCTTT. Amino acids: CASSLTGVGSAFF.